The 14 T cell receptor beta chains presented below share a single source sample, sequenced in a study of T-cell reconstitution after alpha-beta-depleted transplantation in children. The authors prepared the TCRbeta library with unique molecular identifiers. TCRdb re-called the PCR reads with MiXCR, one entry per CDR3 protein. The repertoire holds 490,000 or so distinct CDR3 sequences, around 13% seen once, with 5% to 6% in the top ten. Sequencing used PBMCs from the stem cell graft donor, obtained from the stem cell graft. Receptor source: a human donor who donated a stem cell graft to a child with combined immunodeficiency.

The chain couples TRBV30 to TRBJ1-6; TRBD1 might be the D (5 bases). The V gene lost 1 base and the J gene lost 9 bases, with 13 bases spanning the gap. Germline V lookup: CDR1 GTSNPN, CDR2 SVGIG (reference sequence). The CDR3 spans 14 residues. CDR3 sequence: CAWSGTSVPSPLHF. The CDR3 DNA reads TGTGCCTGGAGTGGGACAAGCGTTCCTTCACCCCTCCACTTT. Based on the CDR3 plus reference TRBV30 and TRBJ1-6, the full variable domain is SQTIHQWPATLVQPVGSPLSLECTVEGTSNPNLYWYRQAAGRGLQLLFYSVGIGQISSEVPQNLSASRPQDRQFILSSKKLLLSDSGFYLCAWSGTSVPSPLHFGNGTRLTVT.

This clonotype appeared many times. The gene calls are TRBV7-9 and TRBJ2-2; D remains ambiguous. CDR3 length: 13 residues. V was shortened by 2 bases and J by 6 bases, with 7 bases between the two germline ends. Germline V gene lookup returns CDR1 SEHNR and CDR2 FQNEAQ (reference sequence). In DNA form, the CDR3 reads TGTGCCAGCAGCTTAAGTTCGCCCGGGGAGCTGTTTTTT. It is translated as CASSLSSPGELFF.

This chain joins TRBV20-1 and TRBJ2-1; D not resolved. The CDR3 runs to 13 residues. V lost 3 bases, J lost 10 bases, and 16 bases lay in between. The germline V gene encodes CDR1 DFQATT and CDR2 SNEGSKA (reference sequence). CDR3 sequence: CSASKNPGPEQFF. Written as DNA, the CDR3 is TGCAGTGCTAGCAAAAACCCGGGCCCCGAGCAGTTCTTC.

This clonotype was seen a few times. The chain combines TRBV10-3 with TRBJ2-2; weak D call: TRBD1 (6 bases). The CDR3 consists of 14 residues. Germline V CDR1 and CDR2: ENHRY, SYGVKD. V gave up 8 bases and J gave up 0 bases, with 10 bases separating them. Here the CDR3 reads CAIRTVSNTGELFF. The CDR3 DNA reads TGTGCCATCCGGACAGTTTCGAACACCGGGGAGCTGTTTTTT.

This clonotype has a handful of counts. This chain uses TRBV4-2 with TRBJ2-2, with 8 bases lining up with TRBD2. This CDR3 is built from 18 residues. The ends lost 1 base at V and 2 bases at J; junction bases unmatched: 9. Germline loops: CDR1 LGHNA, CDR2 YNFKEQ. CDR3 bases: TGTGCCAGCAGCCAAGGATCCAGCGGGGGAGTTAACACCGGGGAGCTGTTTTTT. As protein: CASSQGSSGGVNTGELFF.

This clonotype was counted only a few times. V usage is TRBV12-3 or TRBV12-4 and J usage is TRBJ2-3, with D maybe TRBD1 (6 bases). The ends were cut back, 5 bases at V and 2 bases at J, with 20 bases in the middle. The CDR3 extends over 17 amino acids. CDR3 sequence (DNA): TGTGCCAGCAGTAATCCCCCCGGGACAACATACACAGATACGCAGTATTTT. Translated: CASSNPPGTTYTDTQYF.

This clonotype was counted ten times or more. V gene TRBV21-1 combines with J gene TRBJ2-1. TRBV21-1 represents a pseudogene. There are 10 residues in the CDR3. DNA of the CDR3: TGTGCCAGCAGCAAAGCGGGGGAATTCTTC. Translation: CASSKAGEFF.

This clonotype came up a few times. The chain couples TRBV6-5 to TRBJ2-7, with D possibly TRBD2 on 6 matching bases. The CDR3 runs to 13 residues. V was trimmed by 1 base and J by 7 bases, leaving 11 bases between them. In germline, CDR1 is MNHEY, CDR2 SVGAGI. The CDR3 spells CASSYLDRGEQYF. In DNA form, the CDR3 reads TGTGCCAGCAGTTACTTAGACCGGGGGGAGCAGTACTTC.

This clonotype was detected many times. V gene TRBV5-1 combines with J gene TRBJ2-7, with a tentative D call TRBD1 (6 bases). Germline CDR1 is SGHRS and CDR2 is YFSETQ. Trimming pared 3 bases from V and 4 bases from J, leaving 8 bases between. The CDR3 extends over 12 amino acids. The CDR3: CASSSGQYEQYF. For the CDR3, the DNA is TGCGCCAGCAGCTCAGGACAGTACGAGCAGTACTTC.

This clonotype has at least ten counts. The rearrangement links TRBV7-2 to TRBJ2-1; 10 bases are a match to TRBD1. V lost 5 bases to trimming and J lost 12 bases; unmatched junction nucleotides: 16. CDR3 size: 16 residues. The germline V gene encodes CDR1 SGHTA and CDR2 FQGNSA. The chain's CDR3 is CASSTRDRGPYLRQFF. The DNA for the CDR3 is TGTGCCAGCAGCACCCGGGACAGGGGCCCATATCTGCGGCAGTTCTTC.

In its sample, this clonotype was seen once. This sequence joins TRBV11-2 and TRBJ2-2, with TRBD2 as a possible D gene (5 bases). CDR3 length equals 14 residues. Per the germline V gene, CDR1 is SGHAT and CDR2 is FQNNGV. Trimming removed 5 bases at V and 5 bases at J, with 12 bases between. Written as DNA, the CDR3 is TGTGCCAGCAGCGCCGCACTAGAGACCGGGGAGCTGTTTTTT. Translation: CASSAALETGELFF.

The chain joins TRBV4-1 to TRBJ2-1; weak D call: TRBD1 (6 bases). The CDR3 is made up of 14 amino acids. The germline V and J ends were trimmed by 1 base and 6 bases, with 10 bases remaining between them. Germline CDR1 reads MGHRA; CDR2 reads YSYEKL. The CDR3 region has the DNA TGCGCCAGCAGCCAAGGTGTAGGGGGCAATGAGCAGTTCTTC. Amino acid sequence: CASSQGVGGNEQFF.

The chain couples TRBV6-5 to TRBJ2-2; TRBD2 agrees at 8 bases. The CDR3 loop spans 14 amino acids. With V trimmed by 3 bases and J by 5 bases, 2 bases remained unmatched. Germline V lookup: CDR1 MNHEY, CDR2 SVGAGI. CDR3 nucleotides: TGTGCCAGCAGTTATAGCGGGACTACCGGGGAGCTGTTTTTT. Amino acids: CASSYSGTTGELFF.

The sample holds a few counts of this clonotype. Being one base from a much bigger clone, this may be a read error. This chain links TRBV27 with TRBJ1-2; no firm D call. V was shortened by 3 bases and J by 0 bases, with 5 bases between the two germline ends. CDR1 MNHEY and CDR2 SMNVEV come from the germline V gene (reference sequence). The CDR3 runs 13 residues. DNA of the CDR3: TGTGCCAGCAGTTTCCAGGCTAACTATGGCTACACCTTC. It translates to CASSFQANYGYTF.